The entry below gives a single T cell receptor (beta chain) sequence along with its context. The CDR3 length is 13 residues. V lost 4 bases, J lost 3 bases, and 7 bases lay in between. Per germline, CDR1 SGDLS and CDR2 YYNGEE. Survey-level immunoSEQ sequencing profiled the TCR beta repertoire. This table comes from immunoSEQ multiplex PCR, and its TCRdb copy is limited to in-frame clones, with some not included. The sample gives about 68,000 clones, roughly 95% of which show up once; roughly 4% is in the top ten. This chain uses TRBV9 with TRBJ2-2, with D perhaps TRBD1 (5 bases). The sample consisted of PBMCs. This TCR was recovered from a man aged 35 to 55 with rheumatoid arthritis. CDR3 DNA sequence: TGTGCCAGCAGCACAGGTCACACCGGGGAGCTGTTTTTT. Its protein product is CASSTGHTGELFF.